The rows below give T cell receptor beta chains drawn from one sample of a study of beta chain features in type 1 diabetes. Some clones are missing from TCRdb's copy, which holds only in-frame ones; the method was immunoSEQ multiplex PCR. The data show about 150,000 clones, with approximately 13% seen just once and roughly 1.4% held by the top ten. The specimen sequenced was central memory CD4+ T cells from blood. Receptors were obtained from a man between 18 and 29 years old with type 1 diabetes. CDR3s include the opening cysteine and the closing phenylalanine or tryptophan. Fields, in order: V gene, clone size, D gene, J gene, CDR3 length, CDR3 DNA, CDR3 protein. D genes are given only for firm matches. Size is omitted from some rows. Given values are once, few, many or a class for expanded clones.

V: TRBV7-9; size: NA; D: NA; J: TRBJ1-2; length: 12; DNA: TGTGCCAGCAGCCCACAGGGACATGGCTACACCTTC; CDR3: CASSPQGHGYTF
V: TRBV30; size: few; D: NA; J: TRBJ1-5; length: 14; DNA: TGTGCCTGGAGTGTAGTAGGGGGCAATCAGCCCCAGCATTTT; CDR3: CAWSVVGGNQPQHF
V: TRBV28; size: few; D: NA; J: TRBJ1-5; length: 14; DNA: TGTGCCAGCAGTTTATCCAGGGTTGATCAGCCCCAGCATTTT; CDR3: CASSLSRVDQPQHF
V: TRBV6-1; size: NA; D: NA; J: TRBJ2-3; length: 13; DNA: TGTGCCAGCAGCCGACAGGGCACAGATACGCAGTATTTT; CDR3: CASSRQGTDTQYF
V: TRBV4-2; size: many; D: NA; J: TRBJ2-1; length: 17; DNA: TGTGCCAGCAGCCAAGATTTGACGGGTGAAACCTACAATGAGCAGTTCTTC; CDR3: CASSQDLTGETYNEQFF
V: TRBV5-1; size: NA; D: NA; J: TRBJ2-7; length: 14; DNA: TGCGCCAGCAGCCTGGACAGCCACTCCTACGAGCAGTACTTC; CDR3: CASSLDSHSYEQYF
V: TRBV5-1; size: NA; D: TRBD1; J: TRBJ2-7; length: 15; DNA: TGCGCCAGCAGCTTGACACGACAGGGGGCTAACGAGCAGTACTTC; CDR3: CASSLTRQGANEQYF
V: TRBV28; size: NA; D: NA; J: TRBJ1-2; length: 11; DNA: TGTGCCAGCAACCAGAACTATGGCTACACCTTC; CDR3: CASNQNYGYTF
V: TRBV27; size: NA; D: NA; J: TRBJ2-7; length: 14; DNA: TGTGCCAGCAGTGAGCTGGGGATTCCCTACGAGCAGTACTTC; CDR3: CASSELGIPYEQYF
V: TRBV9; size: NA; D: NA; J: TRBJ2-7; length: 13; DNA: TGTGCCAGCAGCGTAAGCAGCTCCTACGAGCAGTACTTC; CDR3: CASSVSSSYEQYF
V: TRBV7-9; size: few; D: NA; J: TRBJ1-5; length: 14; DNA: TGTGCCAGCAGCTTAATGGGGGGCGAACAGCCCCAGCATTTT; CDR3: CASSLMGGEQPQHF
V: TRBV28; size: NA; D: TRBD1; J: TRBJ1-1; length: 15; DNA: TGTGCCAGCAGGAAACCCGACAGGGGAACCGCTGAAGCTTTCTTT; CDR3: CASRKPDRGTAEAFF
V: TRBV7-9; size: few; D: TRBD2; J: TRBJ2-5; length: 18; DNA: TGTGCCAGCAGCCCTGGAGCGGGGGGCTCGTTCGGTGTAAAGACCCAGTACTTC; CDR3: CASSPGAGGSFGVKTQYF
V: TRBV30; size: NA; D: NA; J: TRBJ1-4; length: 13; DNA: TGTGCCTGGAGTATGGGGGGGATTGAAAAACTGTTTTTT; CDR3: CAWSMGGIEKLFF
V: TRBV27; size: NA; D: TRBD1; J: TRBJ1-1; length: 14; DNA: TGTGCCAGCAGCTTCCGACAGGGGACCACTGAAGCTTTCTTT; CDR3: CASSFRQGTTEAFF
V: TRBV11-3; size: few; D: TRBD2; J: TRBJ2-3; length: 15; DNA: TGTGCCAGCAGCCCTAGCGGGGTGCGGACAGATACGCAGTATTTT; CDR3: CASSPSGVRTDTQYF
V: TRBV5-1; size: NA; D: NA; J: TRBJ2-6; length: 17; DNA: TGCGCCAGCAGCGGATCGGGACATTCAGCCGGGGCCAACGTCCTGACTTTC; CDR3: CASSGSGHSAGANVLTF
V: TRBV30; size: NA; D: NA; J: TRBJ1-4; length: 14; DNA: TGTGCCTGGGACCCCGGGGCCAAAAATGAAAAACTGTTTTTT; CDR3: CAWDPGAKNEKLFF
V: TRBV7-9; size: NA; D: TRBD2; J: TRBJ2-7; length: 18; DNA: TGTGCCAGCAGCTTAGAGCAGGGAGGGAGTATCTACGGCGCCGAGCAGTACTTC; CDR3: CASSLEQGGSIYGAEQYF
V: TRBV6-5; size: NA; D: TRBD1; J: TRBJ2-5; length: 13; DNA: TGTGCCAGCAGTTACGACAGGGAAGAGACCCAGTACTTC; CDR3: CASSYDREETQYF
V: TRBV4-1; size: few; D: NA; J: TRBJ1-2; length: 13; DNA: TGCGCCAGCAGCCAGGAACAGGTTTCGGGCTACACCTTC; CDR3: CASSQEQVSGYTF
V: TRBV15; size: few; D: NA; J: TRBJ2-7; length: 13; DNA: TGTGCCACCAGCCATAGCGACGCCTACGAGCAGTACTTC; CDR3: CATSHSDAYEQYF
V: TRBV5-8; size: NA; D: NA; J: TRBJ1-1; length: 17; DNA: TGTGCCAGCAGCTTAGGTGCAGGGGCCCTCCTGAACACTGAAGCTTTCTTT; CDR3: CASSLGAGALLNTEAFF
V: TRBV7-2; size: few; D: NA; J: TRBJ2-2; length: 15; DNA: TGTGCCAGCAGCTTGGGATGGGAGTACACCGGGGAGCTGTTTTTT; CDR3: CASSLGWEYTGELFF
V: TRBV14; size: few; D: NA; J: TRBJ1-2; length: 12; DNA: TGTGCCAGCAGCCAGGGAGGCTATGGCTACACCTTC; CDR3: CASSQGGYGYTF
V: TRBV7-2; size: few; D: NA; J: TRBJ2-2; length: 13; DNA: TGTGCCAGCAGCTTAGTAGGCGTGGGGGAGCTGTTTTTT; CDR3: CASSLVGVGELFF
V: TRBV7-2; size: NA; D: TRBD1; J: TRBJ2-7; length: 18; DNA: TGTGCCAGCAGCCCGGAAGTACAGGGGTTCATTGGGGCCTACGAGCAGTACTTC; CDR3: CASSPEVQGFIGAYEQYF
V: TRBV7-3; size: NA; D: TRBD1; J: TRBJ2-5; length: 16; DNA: TGTGCCAGCAGCTTAAACTCCGGGACAGGGGAAGAGACCCAGTACTTC; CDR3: CASSLNSGTGEETQYF
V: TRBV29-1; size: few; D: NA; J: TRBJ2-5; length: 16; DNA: TGCAGCGTTGAAGATCGGAGGCGCGGGCCCCAAGAGACCCAGTACTTC; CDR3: CSVEDRRRGPQETQYF
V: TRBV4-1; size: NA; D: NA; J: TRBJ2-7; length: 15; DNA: TGCGCCAGCAGCCGCGGGACACCAGACGCCTACGAGCAGTACTTC; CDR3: CASSRGTPDAYEQYF
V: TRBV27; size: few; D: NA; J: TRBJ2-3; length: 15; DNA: TGTGCCAGCAGTTTATCCTCGCGAATGCGCGATACGCAGTATTTT; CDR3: CASSLSSRMRDTQYF
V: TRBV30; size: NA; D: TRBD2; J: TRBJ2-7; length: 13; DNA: TGTGCCTGGAGTTCTAGCGGGGGCTACGAGCAGTACTTC; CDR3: CAWSSSGGYEQYF
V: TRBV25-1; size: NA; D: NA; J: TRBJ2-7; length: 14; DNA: TGTGCCAGCAGCCCCGGGGGTACCATAAAGGAGCAGTACTTC; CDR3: CASSPGGTIKEQYF
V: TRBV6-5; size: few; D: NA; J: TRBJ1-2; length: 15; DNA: TGTGCCAGCAGTTACTCGATTACGACAGAATATGGCTACACCTTC; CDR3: CASSYSITTEYGYTF
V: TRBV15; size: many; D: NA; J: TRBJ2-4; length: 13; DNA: TGTGCCACCAGCAGAGATGGGCGGAGGGTTCAGTACTTC; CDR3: CATSRDGRRVQYF
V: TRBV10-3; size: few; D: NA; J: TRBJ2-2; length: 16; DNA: TGTGCCATCAGTGAGCCGGGACGGTCGAACACCGGGGAGCTGTTTTTT; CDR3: CAISEPGRSNTGELFF
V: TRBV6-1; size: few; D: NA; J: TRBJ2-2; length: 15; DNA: TGTGCCAGCAGTGAAGCGCCCGGTGTCCGCGGGGAGCTGTTTTTT; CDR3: CASSEAPGVRGELFF